This T cell receptor (beta chain) was sequenced in a study of blood T cell repertoires in COVID-19. Study details: Cohort 3 recovered donors had two negative PCRs, clearance, or symptom resolution. Samples came from the United States, Italy and Spain, spanning acute and convalescent COVID-19.

TCRdb keeps only in-frame clones here, not all; method: immunoSEQ multiplex PCR. The table lists fewer than 250,000 clones, around nine tenths of them singletons. The CDR3 loop spans 15 amino acids. V was pared by 3 bases and J by 5 bases, with 16 bases between. Germline V CDR1 and CDR2: SGHNT, YENEEA. Participants, about 18 to 90 years old, spanned about 26 US areas. Input material: PBMCs or T cells enriched from blood (not recorded which). V and J are TRBV11-3 and TRBJ2-5, with D maybe TRBD1 (7 bases). This clonotype originated in a man aged 30-40 years in a cohort exposed to, infected with or recovered from COVID-19 (not recorded which). CDR3 sequence reads: CASSFGQVEGETQYF. CDR3 bases: TGTGCCAGCAGCTTCGGACAGGTGGAGGGGGAGACCCAGTACTTC.